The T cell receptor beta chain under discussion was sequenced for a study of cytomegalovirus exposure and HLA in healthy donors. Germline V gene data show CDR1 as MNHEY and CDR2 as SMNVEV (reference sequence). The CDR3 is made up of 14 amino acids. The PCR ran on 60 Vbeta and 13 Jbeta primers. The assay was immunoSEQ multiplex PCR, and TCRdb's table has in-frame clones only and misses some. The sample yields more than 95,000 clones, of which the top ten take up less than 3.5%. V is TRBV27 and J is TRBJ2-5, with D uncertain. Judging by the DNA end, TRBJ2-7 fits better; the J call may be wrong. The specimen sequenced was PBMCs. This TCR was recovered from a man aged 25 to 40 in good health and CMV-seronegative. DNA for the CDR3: TGTGCCAGCAGTTCAAAAGCGAACTCCTACGAGCAGTACTTC. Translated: CASSSKANSYEQYF.